One sample yielded the 6 T cell receptor beta chains listed below, sequenced in a study of T cells in Graves' hyperthyroidism and ophthalmopathy. RNA transcripts provided the source from which TCR beta CDR3 regions were amplified. A first-round RT-PCR of the TCR CDR3 used the HTBI primer set. TCRdb called the multiplex PCR reads again in MiXCR, with one record for every CDR3 protein. The data hold fewer than 350,000 distinct CDR3 sequences, with around 20% observed a single time. Input material: blood. These TCRs come from a man aged 45-65 years with Graves' ophthalmopathy.

This clonotype was seen only once. This may stem from a read error, because a much larger clone lies one nucleotide away. V usage is TRBV12-3 or TRBV12-4 and J usage is TRBJ2-5; TRBD2 matches at 8 bases. This CDR3 spans 15 amino acids. Unmatched junction bases numbered 11, after V lost 6 bases and J lost 5 bases. The CDR3 nucleotides read TGTGCCAGCAGAAAAGCGGGAGTGTCGACGGAGACCCAGTACTTC. Translated, it gives CASRKAGVSTETQYF.

This clonotype was counted a few times. The chain recombines TRBV30 with TRBJ2-5; 7 nucleotides agree with TRBD2. The germline V gene encodes CDR1 GTSNPN and CDR2 SVGIG (reference sequence). This CDR3 is built from 13 residues. The ends lost 2 bases at V and 3 bases at J; junction bases unmatched: 3. CDR3 region: CAWSPGGKETQYF. CDR3 coding DNA: TGTGCCTGGAGTCCCGGGGGGAAAGAGACCCAGTACTTC.

This chain joins TRBV19 and TRBJ2-1, with D unresolved. Germline loops: CDR1 LNHDA, CDR2 SQIVND (reference sequence). This CDR3 region has 15 residues. Trimming left V 6 bases short and J 2 bases short, with 14 bases between. CDR3: CASSTRHRAYNEQFF. CDR3 in DNA: TGTGCCAGTAGCACCCGGCATAGGGCCTACAATGAGCAGTTCTTC.

J is TRBJ1-4 and V is TRBV6-1; TRBD1 matches at 10 bases. V was pared by 7 bases and J by 4 bases, with 6 bases of the junction left unmatched. The CDR3 has 15 residues. CDR1 is MNHNS and CDR2 is SASEGT in the germline V gene. The CDR3 nucleotides read TGTGCCAGCAAGGACAGGGGGAAGCTTAATGAAAAACTGTTTTTT. Translation: CASKDRGKLNEKLFF.

At least ten counts were recorded for this clonotype. The gene calls are TRBV11-2 and TRBJ1-1; no clear D. V was clipped by 5 bases and J by 0 bases, with 16 bases between them. Germline assignment: CDR1 SGHAT and CDR2 FQNNGV. The CDR3 is 16 residues long. The CDR3: CASSPRVGNMNTEAFF. The DNA of the CDR3 is TGTGCCAGCAGCCCGAGGGTAGGGAACATGAACACTGAAGCTTTCTTT.

This clonotype has a handful of counts. The chain has TRBV24-1 and TRBJ2-5; TRBD2 matches at 9 bases. This CDR3 has 16 residues. CDR1 KGHDR and CDR2 SFDVKD come from the germline V gene. V gave up 4 bases and J gave up 5 bases; unmatched junction bases: 10. The CDR3 bases are TGTGCCACCAGTGACGGCGGGGGGGGCCTATGGGAGACCCAGTACTTC. It yields the protein CATSDGGGGLWETQYF.